The clone carrying this TCR beta chain was counted at least ten times. The source of the sample is a study of early T cells in non-severe SARS-CoV-2 infection. TCRdb called the 5' RACE reads again in MiXCR, with one record for every CDR3 protein. The repertoire holds around 71,000 distinct CDR3 sequences, with roughly 10% as singletons. The specimen was whole blood, collected at baseline. This clonotype was sampled from an adult who was a healthcare worker with PCR-confirmed SARS-CoV-2 infection or an uninfected control (not recorded which).

The CDR3 reads CASNLGPAGDPGDTQYF. Written as DNA, the CDR3 is TGTGCCAGCAACCTAGGCCCAGCGGGAGATCCCGGGGATACGCAGTATTTT. The chain combines TRBV7-8 with TRBJ2-3, with 8 bases fitting TRBD2. The CDR3 extends over 17 amino acids. V trimming: 7 bases; J trimming: 6 bases; junction bases outside the gene matches: 18. Germline lookup yields CDR1 SGHVS and CDR2 FQNEAQ.